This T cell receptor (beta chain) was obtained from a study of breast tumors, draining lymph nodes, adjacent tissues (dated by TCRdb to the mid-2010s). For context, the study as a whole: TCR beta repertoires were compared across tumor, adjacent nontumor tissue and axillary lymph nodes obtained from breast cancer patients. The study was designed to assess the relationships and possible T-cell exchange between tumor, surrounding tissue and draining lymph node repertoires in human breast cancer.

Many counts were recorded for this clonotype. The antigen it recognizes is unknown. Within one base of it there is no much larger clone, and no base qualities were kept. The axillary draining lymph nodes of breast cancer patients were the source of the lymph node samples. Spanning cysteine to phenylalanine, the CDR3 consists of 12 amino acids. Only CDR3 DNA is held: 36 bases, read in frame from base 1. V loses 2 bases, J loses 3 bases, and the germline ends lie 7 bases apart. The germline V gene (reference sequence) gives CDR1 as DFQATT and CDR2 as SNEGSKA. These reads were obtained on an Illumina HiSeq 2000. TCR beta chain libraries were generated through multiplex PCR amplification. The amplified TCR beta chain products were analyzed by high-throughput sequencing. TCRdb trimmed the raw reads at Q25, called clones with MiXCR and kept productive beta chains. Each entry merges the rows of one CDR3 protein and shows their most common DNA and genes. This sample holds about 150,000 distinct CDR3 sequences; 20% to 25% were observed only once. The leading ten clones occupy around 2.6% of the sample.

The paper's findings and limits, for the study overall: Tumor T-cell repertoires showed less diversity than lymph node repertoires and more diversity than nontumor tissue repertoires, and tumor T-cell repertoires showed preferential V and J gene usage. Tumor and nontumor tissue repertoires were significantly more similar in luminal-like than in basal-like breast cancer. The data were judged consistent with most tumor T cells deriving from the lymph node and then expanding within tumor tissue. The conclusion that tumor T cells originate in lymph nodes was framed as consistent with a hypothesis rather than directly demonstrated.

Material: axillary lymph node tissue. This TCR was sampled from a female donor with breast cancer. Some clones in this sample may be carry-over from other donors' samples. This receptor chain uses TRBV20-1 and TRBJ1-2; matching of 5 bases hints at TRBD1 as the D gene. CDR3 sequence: CSARHRHYGYTF. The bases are TGCAGTGCTAGACACAGGCACTATGGCTACACCTTC.